One sample yielded the 14 T cell receptor beta chains listed below, sequenced in a study of blood T cell repertoires in COVID-19. Data came from immunoSEQ multiplex PCR; TCRdb stores just in-frame clones and leaves some out. The sample holds roughly 280,000 clones; 86% are singletons and the top ten take nearly 2%. Input material: peripheral blood. These receptors were obtained from a young man with active or convalescent COVID-19.

The V call is TRBV29-1, the J call TRBJ1-2, with 10 bases aligning to TRBD1. Unmatched junction bases numbered 8, after V lost 7 bases and J lost 6 bases. Germline V gene lookup returns CDR1 SQVTM and CDR2 ANQGSEA. The CDR3 loop spans 13 amino acids. DNA for the CDR3: TGCAGCGCCTTACAAGGGACAGGGGATGGCTACACCTTC. Residues: CSALQGTGDGYTF.

The count of this clone is one. The chain links TRBV10-1 to TRBJ2-2, with 9 bases aligning to TRBD2. This CDR3 spans 16 amino acids. Losses at the gene ends were 5 bases for V and 4 bases for J; bases not matched to a gene: 8. Germline-derived CDR1 and CDR2 are WNHNN and SYGVQD (reference sequence). The CDR3 DNA is TGCGCCAGCAGTAGAACCGGGACTAGCACCACCGGGGAGCTGTTTTTT. Its protein product is CASSRTGTSTTGELFF.

The chain uses TRBV29-1 and TRBJ1-2; D is ambiguous. The V gene's germline CDR1 is SQVTM and CDR2 ANQGSEA. With 3 bases removed from V and 4 bases from J, the gap between germline ends came to 9 bases. The CDR3 runs 12 residues. The CDR3 region is CSVDLASYGYTF. As DNA, the CDR3 is TGCAGCGTTGATTTAGCTTCCTATGGCTACACCTTC.

V usage is TRBV13 and J usage is TRBJ1-2; 7 bases are a match to TRBD1. This CDR3 has 16 residues. The trim removed 0 bases at V and 3 bases at J, leaving 7 bases unmatched. From germline, CDR1 is PRHDT and CDR2 FYEKMQ (reference sequence). The CDR3: CASSLGPQGGDYGYTF. In nucleotides, the CDR3 is TGTGCCAGCAGCTTAGGACCCCAGGGGGGCGACTATGGCTACACCTTC.

The chain uses TRBV5-1 and TRBJ2-5; 11 bases line up with TRBD2. The CDR3 spans 16 residues. The germline V gene has CDR1 SGHRS and CDR2 YFSETQ. V lost 0 bases to trimming and J lost 2 bases; unmatched junction nucleotides: 3. DNA of the CDR3: TGCGCCAGCAGCTTGGGGTTAGCGGGGGGGCAAGAGACCCAGTACTTC. This codes for CASSLGLAGGQETQYF.

This chain joins TRBV11-2 and TRBJ1-3; D not certain. V was pared by 9 bases and J by 4 bases, with 19 bases between. Germline lookup yields CDR1 SGHAT and CDR2 FQNNGV. The CDR3 is made up of 15 amino acids. CDR3 loop: CASSSEGSGGNTIYF. The DNA for the CDR3 is TGTGCCAGTTCATCCGAGGGAAGTGGAGGAAACACCATATATTTT. The variable domain in full, completed from reference TRBV11-2 and TRBJ1-3, reads EAGVAQSPRYKIIEKRQSVAFWCNPISGHATLYWYQQILGQGPKLLIQFQNNGVVDDSQLPKDRFSAERLKGVDSTLKIQPAKLEDSAVYLCASSSEGSGGNTIYFGEGSWLTVV.

The genes are TRBV27 and TRBJ2-3, with D perhaps TRBD1 (5 bases). The V end lost 6 bases, the J end lost 0 bases, and 10 bases lay between the germline ends. Germline lookup yields CDR1 MNHEY and CDR2 SMNVEV (reference sequence). CDR3 length: 14 amino acids. The DNA for the CDR3 is TGTGCCAGCAGGACGACAGCCAGCACAGATACGCAGTATTTT. Translation: CASRTTASTDTQYF.

The V call is TRBV6-6, the J call TRBJ1-2; D gene ambiguous. The V end was cut by 2 bases, the J end by 4 bases, with 14 bases between. CDR3 length: 15 residues. Per the germline V gene, CDR1 is MNHNY and CDR2 is SVGAGI (reference sequence). The CDR3 sequence is CASSYDGVGFYGYTF. The CDR3 DNA reads as TGTGCCAGCAGTTACGACGGGGTCGGTTTCTATGGCTACACCTTC.

Here the CDR3 DNA reads TGTGCCAGCACGGTCAGGGGCCAAGGAGATTCACCCCTCCACTTT. This sequence encodes CASTVRGQGDSPLHF. V and J are TRBV9 and TRBJ1-6, with a possible D match to TRBD1 (6 bases). V was clipped by 6 bases and J by 8 bases, with 18 bases between them. Looked up from germline, CDR1 is SGDLS and CDR2 is YYNGEE. There are 15 residues in the CDR3.

The V gene is TRBV7-2, the J gene TRBJ1-5, with D possibly TRBD1 on 5 matching bases. The V gene lost 2 bases and the J gene lost 4 bases, with 9 bases spanning the gap. This CDR3 spans 14 amino acids. CDR1 and CDR2 from the germline V gene are SGHTA and FQGNSA. The CDR3 is CASSLKGVNQPQHF. CDR3 in DNA: TGTGCCAGCAGCTTAAAAGGGGTAAATCAGCCCCAGCATTTT.

This chain joins TRBV2 and TRBJ2-5, with D perhaps TRBD2 (5 bases). The CDR3 extends over 15 amino acids. Trimming removed 3 bases at V and 5 bases at J, with 16 bases between. The V gene's germline CDR1 is SNHLY and CDR2 FYNNEI. The CDR3 DNA reads TGTGCCAGCAGTGAGGGCCCACGGGGATCCGAGACCCAGTACTTC. This translates into CASSEGPRGSETQYF.

Here the CDR3 reads CAISQARVSSGANVLTF. The CDR3 nucleotides read TGTGCCATCAGCCAGGCCAGGGTCTCCTCTGGGGCCAACGTCCTGACTTTC. This chain connects TRBV2 to TRBJ2-6; the D gene is possibly TRBD1 (5 bases). Trimming took off 10 bases at V and 0 bases at J, with 19 bases between the two ends. In germline, CDR1 is SNHLY, CDR2 FYNNEI. This CDR3 is built from 17 residues.

The V gene is TRBV7-8, the J gene TRBJ2-7, with TRBD1 identical over 8 bases. The CDR3 totals 14 residues. J was trimmed by 9 bases and V by 5 bases; bases with no gene match: 12. The germline gives CDR1 SGHVS, CDR2 FQNEAQ. CDR3 bases: TGTGCCAGCAGCCCGACGGACAGGGCCGGAGGGCAGTACTTC. Protein: CASSPTDRAGGQYF.

This chain joins TRBV6-5 and TRBJ1-1; 7 bases are a match to TRBD1. Germline V gene data show CDR1 as MNHEY and CDR2 as SVGAGI. After removal of 5 bases from V and 5 bases from J, the junction contained 5 bases not matched to a gene. There are 13 residues in the CDR3. The CDR3 DNA follows: TGTGCCAGCAGTCACACAGGGGTAACTGAAGCTTTCTTT. Translation gives CASSHTGVTEAFF.